The 32 T cell receptor beta chains given below trace back to one sample, sequenced in a study of cytomegalovirus exposure and HLA in healthy donors. PCR used 60 Vbeta primers and 13 Jbeta primers. Only in-frame clones appear in the TCRdb table, and some are missing; sequencing was by immunoSEQ multiplex PCR. Of 150,000 or so clones in the sample, under 80% were seen once. Sequencing used PBMCs. The receptors originated from a man younger than 45 in good health and CMV-seronegative.

The V gene is TRBV28, the J gene TRBJ2-3; 8 positions agree with TRBD2. CDR3 size: 15 residues. Losses at the gene ends were 6 bases for V and 1 base for J; bases not matched to a gene: 6. CDR1 is MDHEN and CDR2 is SYDVKM in the germline V gene. The CDR3: CASRVPGLGTDTQYF. In DNA form, the CDR3 reads TGTGCCAGCAGAGTCCCGGGACTAGGCACAGATACGCAGTATTTT.

This rearrangement joins TRBV6-1 to TRBJ1-1; D unclear. This CDR3 is 11 amino acids long. V was clipped by 3 bases and J by 11 bases, with 10 bases between them. Germline V gene lookup returns CDR1 MNHNS and CDR2 SASEGT. The CDR3 DNA reads as TGTGCCAGCAGTGATAGATGGGAGGCTTTCTTT. Translating gives CASSDRWEAFF.

The chain is built from TRBV6-1 and TRBJ1-2, with TRBD1 as a possible D gene (6 bases). CDR1 and CDR2 from the germline V gene are MNHNS and SASEGT. The CDR3 covers 15 residues. Trimming stripped 4 bases from V and 1 base from J, with 13 bases between. The CDR3: CASSAGQGGNYGYTF. DNA of the CDR3: TGTGCCAGCAGTGCCGGACAAGGGGGTAACTATGGCTACACCTTC.

This clone was recorded once. This chain links TRBV11-1 with TRBJ2-5; D remains unclear. The CDR3 is 14 residues long. V shed 1 base and J shed 5 bases, with 11 bases lying between them. CDR1 is SGHAT and CDR2 is FQDESV in the germline V gene (reference sequence). The chain's CDR3 is CASSLGPVRETQYF. The DNA of the CDR3 is TGTGCCAGCAGCTTAGGGCCAGTCAGGGAGACCCAGTACTTC.

This clone was counted once. The genes are TRBV29-1 and TRBJ2-7; possibly TRBD1 for D (6 bases). The CDR3 spans 13 residues. The V and J ends lost 5 bases and 0 bases respectively, with 11 bases between them. CDR1 is SQVTM, CDR2 ANQGSEA, per germline. CDR3 coding DNA: TGCAGCGTTAGGACAGTTTACTCCTACGAGCAGTACTTC. Amino acid sequence: CSVRTVYSYEQYF.

The gene calls are TRBV5-6 and TRBJ2-1; 9 bases are shared with TRBD2. This CDR3 region has 16 residues. Germline V gene lookup returns CDR1 SGHDT and CDR2 YYEEEE. With 0 bases clipped from V and 5 bases from J, the junction kept 6 bases outside the gene matches. CDR3 region: CASSLAGTSIDNEQFF. The CDR3, as DNA: TGTGCCAGCAGCTTGGCCGGGACTAGCATCGACAATGAGCAGTTCTTC.

The chain carries TRBV4-1 and TRBJ2-7; D is perhaps TRBD2 (6 bases). V was cut by 1 base and J by 5 bases, with 12 bases left in between. The CDR3 spans 14 residues. Per the germline V gene, CDR1 is MGHRA and CDR2 is YSYEKL. The CDR3 protein is CASSQVAGNHEQYF. The CDR3 DNA reads as TGCGCCAGCAGCCAAGTGGCGGGGAACCACGAGCAGTACTTC.

CDR3 loop: CASSERISRETQYF. The CDR3 region has the DNA TGTGCCAGCAGTGAGAGGATATCGAGGGAGACCCAGTACTTC. The chain recombines TRBV2 with TRBJ2-5, with D unresolved. The CDR3 spans 14 residues. V was shortened by 3 bases and J by 5 bases, with 13 bases between the two germline ends. Germline V gene lookup returns CDR1 SNHLY and CDR2 FYNNEI. Full variable domain (missing parts from reference TRBV2 and TRBJ2-5): EPEVTQTPSHQVTQMGQEVILRCVPISNHLYFYWYRQILGQKVEFLVSFYNNEISEKSEIFDDQFSVERPDGSNFTLKIRSTKLEDSAMYFCASSERISRETQYFGPGTRLLVL.

The chain links TRBV7-3 to TRBJ2-3; 9 nucleotides match TRBD2. The germline V gene encodes CDR1 SGHTA and CDR2 FQGTGA. The V segment lost 5 bases and the J segment 0 bases; nucleotides outside the gene matches: 6. CDR3 length equals 16 residues. CDR3 in amino acids: CASSPKRGASTDTQYF. CDR3 nucleotide sequence: TGTGCCAGCAGCCCAAAGCGGGGGGCTAGCACAGATACGCAGTATTTT. The whole variable domain, remainder taken from reference TRBV7-3 and TRBJ2-3, is GAGVSQTPSNKVTEKGKYVELRCDPISGHTALYWYRQSLGQGPEFLIYFQGTGAADDSGLPNDRFFAVRPEGSVSTLKIQRTERGDSAVYLCASSPKRGASTDTQYFGPGTRLTVL.

The chain uses TRBV27 and TRBJ1-2; 7 bases map to TRBD1. The CDR3 is 14 amino acids. Unmatched junction bases numbered 0, after V lost 0 bases and J lost 2 bases. Per the germline V gene, CDR1 is MNHEY and CDR2 is SMNVEV (reference sequence). The CDR3 loop is CASSLSGQNYGYTF. The CDR3 DNA reads as TGTGCCAGCAGTTTATCGGGACAGAACTATGGCTACACCTTC.

The chain links TRBV27 to TRBJ2-5; a possible D gene is TRBD2 (7 bases). With 6 bases removed from V and 2 bases from J, the gap between germline ends came to 16 bases. The germline CDR1 and CDR2 sequences are MNHEY and SMNVEV (reference sequence). CDR3 size: 15 residues. DNA for the CDR3: TGTGCCAGCAGGCGGGGGCAGTTTCCACAAGAGACCCAGTACTTC. It is translated as CASRRGQFPQETQYF.

The chain carries TRBV7-3 and TRBJ1-6, with a weak D call TRBD1 (6 bases). CDR3 length equals 15 residues. Trimming removed 0 bases from V and 8 bases from J, with 11 bases in between. CDR1 SGHTA and CDR2 FQGTGA come from the germline V gene. The CDR3 DNA is TGTGCCAGCAGCTTAACGACAGGTGGCGATTCACCCCTCCACTTT. Protein sequence: CASSLTTGGDSPLHF.

About this clone itself: The sample has other DNA sequences that encode this CDR3 too. The CDR3 is CASSQDQGRYGYTF. The CDR3 DNA reads as TGCGCCAGCAGCCAAGATCAGGGGCGATATGGCTACACCTTC. The chain is built from TRBV4-1 and TRBJ1-2, with D tentatively TRBD1 (6 bases). CDR1 is MGHRA and CDR2 is YSYEKL in the germline V gene. V dropped 0 bases and J dropped 5 bases, with 10 bases sitting between them. This CDR3 comprises 14 residues.

V and J are TRBV28 and TRBJ1-5, with a weak D call TRBD1 (5 bases). Trimming shortened V by 3 bases and J by 5 bases, and 11 bases separated the two germline ends. Looked up from germline, CDR1 is MDHEN and CDR2 is SYDVKM. The CDR3 is 14 amino acids. CDR3 nucleotide sequence: TGTGCCAGCAGTTTTCAGGGAACTTATCAGCCCCAGCATTTT. This translates into CASSFQGTYQPQHF.

The rearrangement links TRBV28 to TRBJ2-1; tentatively, D is TRBD1 (6 bases). Trimming stripped 7 bases from V and 1 base from J, with 14 bases between. The length of the CDR3 is 15 residues. Per germline, CDR1 MDHEN and CDR2 SYDVKM. The DNA of the CDR3 is TGTGCCAGCACCGATCAGGGGAAATCCTACAATGAGCAGTTCTTC. Residues: CASTDQGKSYNEQFF.

This sequence joins TRBV5-6 and TRBJ1-5, with 10 positions matching TRBD1. J lost 7 bases, V lost 3 bases, and 10 bases had no gene match. Looked up from germline, CDR1 is SGHDT and CDR2 is YYEEEE. This CDR3 comprises 16 residues. The CDR3 is CASSSGQGQKGQPQHF. The DNA of the CDR3 is TGTGCCAGCAGCTCGGGACAGGGGCAAAAGGGGCAGCCCCAGCATTTT.

J is TRBJ1-1 and V is TRBV5-1; D not resolved. V shed 0 bases and J shed 11 bases, with 14 bases lying between them. The CDR3 sequence is 13 residues long. CDR1 is SGHRS and CDR2 is YFSETQ in the germline V gene. This CDR3 is CASSLAGGSGAFF. CDR3 nucleotides: TGCGCCAGCAGCTTGGCCGGAGGCTCCGGGGCTTTCTTT.

The V call is TRBV19, the J call TRBJ2-5; 9 bases align to TRBD1. The J call could be wrong; TRBJ2-7 is a better fit for the DNA end. The CDR3 has 14 amino acids. CDR1 and CDR2 (germline): LNHDA, SQIVND (reference sequence). The CDR3 region has the DNA TGTGCCAGTAGTGCGGGACAGGGTTCCTACGAGCAGTACTTC. Amino acids: CASSAGQGSYEQYF.

The chain uses TRBV23-1 and TRBJ1-5, with D possibly matching TRBD1 (5 bases). TRBV23-1 is an open reading frame whose function is uncertain. V was pared by 0 bases and J by 3 bases, with 15 bases between. CDR3 length equals 17 residues. As DNA, the CDR3 is TGCGCCAGCAGTCAATCAGTTTGGGGGGGAATCAATCAGCCCCAGCATTTT. It translates to CASSQSVWGGINQPQHF.

This clone was seen just once. V usage is TRBV2 and J usage is TRBJ2-5; D remains ambiguous. CDR1 SNHLY and CDR2 FYNNEI come from the germline V gene. The V end was cut by 4 bases, the J end by 4 bases, with 19 bases between. The CDR3 is 16 residues long. CDR3 nucleotides: TGTGCCAGCAGTGCAGCAATCGATTCACTGGTAGAGACCCAGTACTTC. Translation gives CASSAAIDSLVETQYF.

This chain connects TRBV7-9 to TRBJ2-5, with a tentative D call TRBD2 (6 bases). Germline loops: CDR1 SEHNR, CDR2 FQNEAQ (reference sequence). The CDR3 length is 14 residues. The germline V and J ends were trimmed by 4 bases and 5 bases, with 14 bases remaining between them. Written as DNA, the CDR3 is TGTGCCAGCAGCTCCTCAGGCGCGGGGGAGACCCAGTACTTC. Protein sequence: CASSSSGAGETQYF.

This clone was seen only a few times. V gene TRBV11-1 combines with J gene TRBJ2-6, with D unresolved. In germline, CDR1 is SGHAT, CDR2 FQDESV (reference sequence). The CDR3 covers 17 residues. V was pared by 6 bases and J by 4 bases, with 19 bases between. CDR3: CASSNRQQSTGANVLTF. As DNA, the CDR3 is TGTGCCAGCAGTAATCGGCAACAGTCGACCGGGGCCAACGTCCTGACTTTC.

The V call is TRBV6-5, the J call TRBJ1-2; 10 bases are shared with TRBD1. This CDR3 has 14 amino acids. V shed 4 bases, J shed 5 bases, and the junction held 4 bases outside the gene matches. CDR1 MNHEY and CDR2 SVGAGI come from the germline V gene. The CDR3 coding sequence is TGTGCCAGCAGTTCCCGACAGGGGGCTTATGGCTACACCTTC. Its protein product is CASSSRQGAYGYTF.

This chain uses TRBV18 with TRBJ2-2, with D perhaps TRBD1 (5 bases). CDR3 length: 16 residues. Per the germline V gene, CDR1 is KGHSH and CDR2 is LQKENI. V was shortened by 2 bases and J by 1 base, with 11 bases between the two germline ends. CDR3 in DNA: TGTGCCAGCTCACCAGGTGGGGCAATGAACACCGGGGAGCTGTTTTTT. Translation: CASSPGGAMNTGELFF.

The gene calls are TRBV25-1 and TRBJ1-3; D is uncertain. Between the trimmed V and J ends, which lost 3 bases and 2 bases, there was a span of 11 bases. Germline assignment: CDR1 MGHDK and CDR2 SYGVNS. This CDR3 has 15 residues. The CDR3 sequence: CASSDIPSAGNTIYF. The CDR3, as DNA: TGTGCCAGCAGTGACATTCCGTCAGCTGGAAACACCATATATTTT.

The chain is built from TRBV5-4 and TRBJ2-5; 12 bases fit TRBD2. Trimming cost V 0 bases and J 5 bases; bases outside gene matches: 5. Germline lookup yields CDR1 SGHNT and CDR2 YYREEE (reference sequence). The CDR3 is 16 residues long. CDR3 sequence (DNA): TGTGCCAGCAGCTTGGTTGCTAGCGGGGGGGCGGAGACCCAGTACTTC. It is translated as CASSLVASGGAETQYF.

The genes are TRBV18 and TRBJ2-3; perhaps TRBD2 as D (6 bases). Germline CDR1 KGHSH, CDR2 LQKENI. V lost 5 bases to trimming and J lost 4 bases, with 13 bases between them. The CDR3 sequence is 14 residues long. The CDR3 loop is CASSTLASPDTQYF. CDR3 coding DNA: TGTGCCAGCTCAACACTAGCTTCCCCAGATACGCAGTATTTT.

The rearrangement links TRBV2 to TRBJ2-5; 10 nucleotides agree with TRBD1. The CDR3 is made up of 13 amino acids. CDR1 and CDR2 (germline): SNHLY, FYNNEI. With 6 bases clipped from V and 9 bases from J, the junction kept 7 bases outside the gene matches. CDR3 DNA: TGTGCCAGCAGGCCCGGGACAGGGGCGCCCCAGTACTTC. This sequence encodes CASRPGTGAPQYF.

This chain joins TRBV15 and TRBJ2-7; 12 bases line up with TRBD2. From germline, CDR1 is LNHNV and CDR2 YYDKDF (reference sequence). After removal of 0 bases from V and 5 bases from J, the junction contained 5 bases not matched to a gene. This CDR3 region has 16 residues. The CDR3 nucleotides read TGTGCCACCAGCAGAGATCCTAGCGGGGGGGCCGACGAGCAGTACTTC. Its translation: CATSRDPSGGADEQYF.

In this sample, this clone turned up once. The V and J genes are TRBV19 and TRBJ2-1, with a weak D call TRBD1 (6 bases). Germline CDR1 is LNHDA and CDR2 is SQIVND (reference sequence). This CDR3 spans 15 amino acids. V gave up 3 bases and J gave up 7 bases, with 16 bases separating them. The CDR3 loop reads CASSIAPGTSNEQFF. The CDR3 nucleotides are TGTGCCAGTAGTATTGCCCCAGGGACATCAAATGAGCAGTTCTTC.

V usage is TRBV5-4 and J usage is TRBJ2-1, with TRBD1 matching over 10 bases. CDR3 length equals 16 residues. V lost 4 bases to trimming and J lost 7 bases; unmatched junction nucleotides: 11. Germline CDR1 and CDR2: SGHNT and YYREEE (reference sequence). CDR3 loop: CASSLHGTGAPNEQFF. The CDR3 nucleotides read TGTGCCAGCAGCCTCCATGGGACAGGGGCTCCGAATGAGCAGTTCTTC.

Concerning this clone itself: One end of the junction fails to match germline, which may point to a read error. The chain is built from TRBV5-1 and TRBJ2-7; 11 bases agree with TRBD1. Germline CDR1 SGHRS, CDR2 YFSETQ. The CDR3 runs to 15 residues. The CDR3 protein is CASSTRTGGPYEQYF. As DNA, the CDR3 is TGCGCCAGCAGCACTCGGACAGGGGGCCCCTATGAGCAGTACTTC.